This T cell receptor beta chain was found in a study of T cell responses to AZD1222 COVID-19 vaccine. Looking at the study overall: The study pooled second doses at about 4 or about 12 weeks.

This clone was picked up one time. The antigen is undetermined. Sequencing was performed with immunoSEQ multiplex PCR; in TCRdb, only in-frame clones are kept and a portion is missing. The data show roughly 120,000 clones, more than 70% seen once. V lost 0 bases and J 2 bases, leaving 8 bases between the germline ends. Per the germline V gene, CDR1 is LGHNA and CDR2 is YSLEER. The CDR3 extends over 14 amino acids. Study-wide points: Sampling that yielded the repertoires occurred only after the peak T cell response. Compared with day 0, the breadth and depth of the Spike-specific TCR repertoire rose significantly after two doses of AZD1222. Most donors were white British, females outnumbered males, and clonal diversity was possibly underestimated.

This specimen was peripheral blood, taken on day 0 of AZD1222 vaccination. This rearrangement joins TRBV4-3 to TRBJ2-7; D is uncertain. This sequence was found in an adult in good health. The CDR3 sequence: CASSQDNGAYEQYF. Here the CDR3 DNA reads TGCGCCAGCAGCCAAGACAATGGCGCCTACGAGCAGTACTTC.